Presented here are 29 T cell receptor beta chains from one specimen sequenced in a study of CD8 T cells in ankylosing spondylitis. TCRdb passed the 5' RACE reads through MiXCR, listing each CDR3 protein once. The sample shows hundreds of thousands of distinct CDR3 sequences, roughly 24% of them seen only once. The sample taken for sequencing was blood, either unsorted or a sorted T cell fraction (not recorded which). The receptors derive from a male donor with ankylosing spondylitis or in good health (not recorded which).

This clonotype showed up just a few times. The rearrangement uses TRBV29-1 and TRBJ2-4; D possibly corresponds to TRBD2 (5 bases). CDR1 SQVTM and CDR2 ANQGSEA come from the germline V gene. The CDR3 length is 14 residues. With 6 bases removed from V and 9 bases from J, the gap between germline ends came to 21 bases. CDR3 sequence reads: CSVGEPRRASIQYF. The DNA for the CDR3 is TGCAGCGTGGGAGAGCCCCGGCGGGCCTCCATTCAGTACTTC.

This clonotype came up many times. The chain employs TRBV5-6 and TRBJ2-1; no reliable D call. Trimming took 0 bases from V and 3 from J, leaving 7 bases between them. The germline V gene has CDR1 SGHDT and CDR2 YYEEEE. The length of the CDR3 is 14 residues. The CDR3 region is CASSLVDRYNEQFF. In DNA form, the CDR3 reads TGTGCCAGCAGCTTGGTAGACCGCTACAATGAGCAGTTCTTC.

Comment on this clonotype: Since a much larger clone is just one base distant, this may be a read error. V is TRBV5-1 and J is TRBJ2-1, with D perhaps given as TRBD1 or TRBD2 (5 bases each). The CDR3 consists of 16 residues. Looked up from germline, CDR1 is SGHRS and CDR2 is YFSETQ. Trimming left V 0 bases short and J 5 bases short, with 15 bases between. CDR3 protein: CASSLAEGRVHNEQFF. The CDR3 coding sequence is TGCGCCAGCAGCTTGGCCGAGGGCAGGGTCCACAATGAGCAGTTCTTC.

This clonotype has just a few counts. The J gene is TRBJ2-3, the V gene TRBV3-1, with TRBD1 identical over 7 bases. From germline, CDR1 is LGHDT and CDR2 YNNKEL (reference sequence). There are 12 residues in the CDR3. V lost 4 bases and J lost 11; bases outside the gene matches: 6. The CDR3 DNA reads as TGTGCCAGCAGCCCACAGGGGCCTGAGCAGTATTTT. Its translation: CASSPQGPEQYF.

CDR3 protein: CASSWTGAGSYNEQFF. The CDR3 DNA follows: TGTGCCAGCAGTTGGACCGGAGCGGGGTCCTACAATGAGCAGTTCTTC. The rearrangement uses TRBV6-5 and TRBJ2-1; 7 positions match TRBD2. Trimming at V came to 4 bases and at J to 1 base, leaving 7 bases not matched to a gene. Germline CDR1 and CDR2: MNHEY and SVGAGI. The CDR3 sequence is 16 residues long.

This clonotype appeared a single time. This clone may be a read error of a much larger clone one base away. The genes are TRBV10-3 and TRBJ1-4, with D perhaps TRBD1 (5 bases). The CDR3 is 13 amino acids. Germline V CDR1 and CDR2: ENHRY, SYGVKD. The CDR3 spells CASSAPGVEKLFF. CDR3 coding DNA: TGTGCCAGCAGTGCGCCGGGGGTTGAAAAACTGTTTTTT.

The CDR3 spells CSVVASTDTQYF. The CDR3 DNA reads as TGCAGTGTTGTAGCCAGCACAGATACGCAGTATTTT. This chain uses TRBV20-1 with TRBJ2-3, with unresolved D. The CDR3 contains 12 residues. Germline V CDR1 and CDR2: DFQATT, SNEGSKA (reference sequence). V lost 7 bases, J lost 0 bases, and 8 bases lay in between.

This clonotype occurred a few times. V is TRBV10-3 and J is TRBJ1-6; TRBD1 matches 10 bases. Germline-derived CDR1 and CDR2 are ENHRY and SYGVKD. This CDR3 has 15 residues. The J segment lost 7 bases and the V segment lost 7 bases, leaving 7 bases of the junction unmatched. Here the CDR3 reads CAIKSTGGANSPLHF. The CDR3 nucleotides are TGTGCCATCAAATCGACAGGGGGCGCGAATTCACCCCTCCACTTT.

This clonotype was detected many times. This chain links TRBV10-3 with TRBJ2-1; the match to TRBD2 covers 7 bases. Trimming took 7 bases from V and 5 from J; bases not matched to a gene: 11. CDR1 ENHRY and CDR2 SYGVKD come from the germline V gene. CDR3 size: 15 residues. The CDR3 DNA follows: TGTGCCATCATGGCGGCGCTAGCGGATAACAATGAGCAGTTCTTC. Its translation is CAIMAALADNNEQFF.

This clonotype came up many times. The J gene is TRBJ1-5, the V gene TRBV6-2 or TRBV6-3; D ambiguous. In germline, CDR1 is MNHEY, CDR2 SVGEGT. V dropped 2 bases and J dropped 5 bases, with 4 bases sitting between them. The CDR3 runs to 12 residues. The CDR3 here is CASSYMYQPQHF. The CDR3 region has the DNA TGTGCCAGCAGTTACATGTATCAGCCCCAGCATTTT.

The J gene is TRBJ2-1, the V gene TRBV5-5; 7 nucleotides match TRBD2. The junction had 9 bases not matched to a gene; V was cut back by 0 bases and J by 9 bases. Germline lookup yields CDR1 SGHKS and CDR2 YYEKEE (reference sequence). This CDR3 has 15 residues. The CDR3 DNA is TGTGCCAGCAGCTTGGGGGTTTGGCGGGAGACTGAGCAGTTCTTC. Amino acids: CASSLGVWRETEQFF.

This clonotype was seen ten or more times. The rearrangement links TRBV6-6 to TRBJ1-1, with 8 bases matching TRBD1. This CDR3 is 13 amino acids long. The ends lost 8 bases at V and 8 bases at J; junction bases unmatched: 10. Germline V gene data show CDR1 as MNHNY and CDR2 as SVGAGI (reference sequence). Here the CDR3 reads CASSGGGRGEAFF. CDR3 DNA: TGTGCCAGCTCAGGGGGCGGGCGGGGGGAAGCTTTCTTT.

The chain has TRBV20-1 and TRBJ2-5, with D tentatively TRBD1 (6 bases). Trimming removed 3 bases from V and 8 bases from J, with 13 bases in between. CDR3 length equals 12 residues. Germline V gives CDR1 DFQATT, CDR2 SNEGSKA (reference sequence). CDR3 amino acids: CSARTGSETQYF. The CDR3 DNA is TGCAGTGCTAGGACAGGCTCAGAAACCCAGTACTTC.

This clonotype was observed at least ten times. In nucleotides, the CDR3 is TGTGCCACCGGGACAGGGTTCGGCGGGGAGCTGTTTTTT. It translates to CATGTGFGGELFF. This rearrangement joins TRBV24-1 to TRBJ2-2; 9 nucleotides line up with TRBD1. There are 13 residues in the CDR3. CDR1 is KGHDR, CDR2 SFDVKD, per germline. V was clipped by 9 bases and J by 7 bases; unmatched bases: 5.

This clonotype occurred many times. The gene calls are TRBV20-1 and TRBJ1-5, with D perhaps TRBD1 (6 bases). The V end was cut by 2 bases, the J end by 5 bases, with 10 bases between. Germline assignment: CDR1 DFQATT and CDR2 SNEGSKA (reference sequence). The CDR3 is 13 residues long. Here the CDR3 reads CSARQGQYQPQHF. The CDR3 DNA is TGCAGTGCTAGACAGGGGCAATATCAGCCCCAGCATTTT.

This clonotype was counted only a few times. This chain connects TRBV20-1 to TRBJ2-2; D possibly corresponds to TRBD1 (6 bases). Trimming left V 3 bases short and J 6 bases short, with 17 bases between. From germline, CDR1 is DFQATT and CDR2 SNEGSKA (reference sequence). The CDR3 length is 15 residues. CDR3 DNA: TGCAGTGCTAGTCGTCTACAGGGTCTTTCCGGGGAGCTGTTTTTT. Residues: CSASRLQGLSGELFF.

The table lists this clonotype with a few counts. The chain has TRBV3-1 and TRBJ2-7; D is possibly TRBD2 (6 bases). The V gene lost 1 base and the J gene lost 3 bases, with 13 bases spanning the gap. The CDR3 loop spans 15 amino acids. In germline, CDR1 is LGHDT, CDR2 YNNKEL (reference sequence). The CDR3 protein is CASSQVSGALYEQYF. DNA for the CDR3: TGTGCCAGCAGCCAAGTCTCGGGAGCCCTCTACGAGCAGTACTTC.

This clonotype appeared a few times. A read error may account for a junction end that differs from germline. V and J are TRBV6-1 and TRBJ1-4; D ambiguous. Germline assignment: CDR1 MNHNS and CDR2 SASEGT. This CDR3 is built from 15 residues. The CDR3 loop is CASIERAASFEKLFF. CDR3 in DNA: TGTGCCAGCATTGAAAGGGCAGCAAGTTTCGAAAAACTGTTTTTT.

In its sample, this clonotype was seen many times. The rearrangement links TRBV18 to TRBJ2-1; 11 nucleotides match TRBD2. CDR3 length equals 15 residues. V lost 6 bases and J lost 4; bases outside the gene matches: 5. CDR1 is KGHSH and CDR2 is LQKENI in the germline V gene. CDR3 sequence (DNA): TGTGCCAGCTCGCGGGGACTAGCGGAGTACAATGAGCAGTTCTTC. Encoded protein: CASSRGLAEYNEQFF.

This clonotype was detected only a few times. The rearrangement links TRBV10-3 to TRBJ2-1; the D is unclear. Germline assignment: CDR1 ENHRY and CDR2 SYGVKD. The CDR3 consists of 15 residues. V shed 0 bases and J shed 2 bases, with 8 bases lying between them. The CDR3 nucleotides read TGTGCCATCAGTGAGTCGGGCGGAACCTACAATGAGCAGTTCTTC. Translation gives CAISESGGTYNEQFF.

The chain employs TRBV10-3 and TRBJ2-7; TRBD2 aligns across 8 bases. Germline V gives CDR1 ENHRY, CDR2 SYGVKD. V dropped 6 bases and J dropped 3; count of bases not matched to a gene: 10. The CDR3 has 15 residues. The chain's CDR3 is CAISGALAGNYEQYF. CDR3 in DNA: TGTGCCATCAGCGGGGCATTAGCGGGGAACTACGAGCAGTACTTC.

This clonotype occurred many times. The chain joins TRBV14 to TRBJ2-7, with 7 bases identical to TRBD1. Unmatched junction bases numbered 6, after V lost 5 bases and J lost 2 bases. CDR1 SGHDN and CDR2 FVKESK come from the germline V gene. This CDR3 is built from 14 residues. CDR3 DNA: TGTGCCAGCAGCTATCGGGACAGAACCTACGAGCAGTACTTC. Its protein product is CASSYRDRTYEQYF.

This clonotype was seen only a few times. The chain combines TRBV27 with TRBJ2-5; possible D gene TRBD2, 5 bases. The germline V gene encodes CDR1 MNHEY and CDR2 SMNVEV (reference sequence). V shed 6 bases and J shed 9 bases, with 14 bases lying between them. This CDR3 has 12 amino acids. The CDR3 sequence is CASSMDRGSQYF. The CDR3, as DNA: TGTGCCAGCAGCATGGATCGGGGATCCCAGTACTTC.

This clonotype showed up many times. The rearrangement uses TRBV4-2 and TRBJ2-1, with TRBD2 matching over 7 bases. In germline, CDR1 is LGHNA, CDR2 YNFKEQ. With V trimmed by 2 bases and J by 1 base, 5 bases remained unmatched. CDR3 length equals 16 residues. The CDR3 DNA is TGTGCCAGCAGCCAACGGACTAGTGGATCCTACAATGAGCAGTTCTTC. The encoded protein is CASSQRTSGSYNEQFF.

V gene TRBV6-2 or TRBV6-3 combines with J gene TRBJ2-1; 8 bases are a match to TRBD2. Per the germline V gene, CDR1 is MNHEY and CDR2 is SVGEGT. The CDR3 has 17 amino acids. Trimming removed 0 bases from V and 4 bases from J; junction bases left unmatched: 8. The CDR3 DNA is TGTGCCAGCAGTTACTCCCCCGGGGGGGGAGTGTACAATGAGCAGTTCTTC. Translated, it gives CASSYSPGGGVYNEQFF.

This chain connects TRBV5-1 to TRBJ2-1; 11 nucleotides match TRBD2. After removal of 4 bases from V and 3 bases from J, the junction contained 6 bases not matched to a gene. Germline-derived CDR1 and CDR2 are SGHRS and YFSETQ. The CDR3 covers 16 residues. This chain's CDR3 is CASSTGLAAYYNEQFF. As DNA, the CDR3 is TGCGCCAGCAGCACGGGACTAGCGGCTTACTACAATGAGCAGTTCTTC.

The J gene is TRBJ1-1, the V gene TRBV20-1; perhaps TRBD1 as D (5 bases). Trimming left V 6 bases short and J 11 bases short, with 16 bases between. Germline loops: CDR1 DFQATT, CDR2 SNEGSKA (reference sequence). The CDR3 spans 11 residues. The chain's CDR3 is CSAMTAPEAFF. CDR3 DNA sequence: TGCAGTGCCATGACAGCTCCCGAGGCTTTCTTT.

This clonotype was picked up many times. V gene TRBV27 combines with J gene TRBJ2-1; no clear D. The V gene lost 7 bases and the J gene lost 12 bases, with 13 bases spanning the gap. Germline assignment: CDR1 MNHEY and CDR2 SMNVEV (reference sequence). The CDR3 extends over 11 amino acids. In nucleotides, the CDR3 is TGTGCCAGCAAGGAAGGATTTCGGCAGTTCTTC. This codes for CASKEGFRQFF.

The V call is TRBV11-2, the J call TRBJ2-1; 7 bases line up with TRBD2. Germline values: CDR1 SGHAT, CDR2 FQNNGV. CDR3 length: 15 amino acids. V shed 5 bases and J 3 bases; nucleotides not matched to a gene: 7. CDR3 sequence reads: CASSPGTKNYNEQFF. CDR3 DNA sequence: TGTGCCAGCAGCCCCGGGACTAAGAACTACAATGAGCAGTTCTTC.